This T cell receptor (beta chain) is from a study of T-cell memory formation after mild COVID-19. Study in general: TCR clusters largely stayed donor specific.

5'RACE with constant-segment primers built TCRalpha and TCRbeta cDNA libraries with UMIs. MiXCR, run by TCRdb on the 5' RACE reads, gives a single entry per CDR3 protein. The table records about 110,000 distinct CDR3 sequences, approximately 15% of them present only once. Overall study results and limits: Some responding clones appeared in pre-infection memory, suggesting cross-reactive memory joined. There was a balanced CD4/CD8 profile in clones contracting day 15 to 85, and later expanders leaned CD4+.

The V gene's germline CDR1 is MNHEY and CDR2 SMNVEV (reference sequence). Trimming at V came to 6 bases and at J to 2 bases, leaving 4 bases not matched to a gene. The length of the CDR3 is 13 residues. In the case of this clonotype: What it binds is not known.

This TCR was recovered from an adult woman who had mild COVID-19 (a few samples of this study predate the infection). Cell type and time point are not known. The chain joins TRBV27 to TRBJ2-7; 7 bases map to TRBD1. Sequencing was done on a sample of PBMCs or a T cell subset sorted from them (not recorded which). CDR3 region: CASSRDSTYEQYF. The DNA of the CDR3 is TGTGCCAGCAGCAGGGACAGTACCTACGAGCAGTACTTC.